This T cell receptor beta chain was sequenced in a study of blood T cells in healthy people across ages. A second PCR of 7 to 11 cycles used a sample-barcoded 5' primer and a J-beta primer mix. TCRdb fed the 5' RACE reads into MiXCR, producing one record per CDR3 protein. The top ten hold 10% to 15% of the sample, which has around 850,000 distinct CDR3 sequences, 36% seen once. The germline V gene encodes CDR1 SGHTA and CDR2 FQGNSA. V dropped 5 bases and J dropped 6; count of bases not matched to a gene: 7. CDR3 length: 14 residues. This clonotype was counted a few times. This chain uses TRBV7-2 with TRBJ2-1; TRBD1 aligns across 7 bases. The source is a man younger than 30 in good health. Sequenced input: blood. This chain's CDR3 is CASSRGEGANEQFF. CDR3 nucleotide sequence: TGTGCCAGCAGCAGAGGAGAGGGGGCCAATGAGCAGTTCTTC. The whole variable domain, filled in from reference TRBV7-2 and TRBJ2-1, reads GAGVSQSPSNKVTEKGKDVELRCDPISGHTALYWYRQSLGQGLEFLIYFQGNSAPDKSGLPSDRFSAERTGGSVSTLTIQRTQQEDSAVYLCASSRGEGANEQFFGPGTRLTVL.